This TCR beta chain is from a study of cytomegalovirus exposure and HLA in healthy donors (dated by TCRdb to the late 2010s). Study-wide context: A later analysis indicated that the 130 or so validation repertoires were generated on the platform also employed for the 670 or so repertoires of the first cohort. The study aimed to test whether signatures of past pathogen exposure could be identified by cataloging public T cell receptors. The study combined high-throughput TCR immunosequencing, statistical association of individual TCRs with disease status, and machine learning to predict cytomegalovirus infection status. Along with the approximately 700-subject first cohort, a separate validation cohort of 120 different subjects was used. Overall study results and their limits: Of the cluster scores, 85% to 95% were above 0 in a later analysis, which found that TCRs clustered in the first cohort also tended to co-occur in the 95 to 150 validation repertoires. The authors suggested that the approach could potentially be generalized to other disease states and immunological phenotypes. A total of 150 or so TCR beta chains were listed by the study as associated with cytomegalovirus. In vitro tests confirmed that a few of the cytomegalovirus-associated TCR beta chains recognize cytomegalovirus antigens. The validation cohort had no HLA typing available for a later analysis, so co-occurrence within that cohort was assessed over all 130 or so repertoires. While some public TCRs were present in many individuals, most TCR sequences turned up only very rarely across donors. The classifier was reported to diagnose cytomegalovirus status with high specificity and sensitivity in both the original and validation cohorts.

This clone came up a few times. Its antigen remains unidentified. No qualities accompany the bases; no much larger clone lies one base away. The donors were included in the validation cohort of some 110 subjects, a group kept apart from the roughly 670-subject first cohort. For CDR1 and CDR2, the germline V gene lists MDHEN and SYDVKM. Trimming removed 7 bases from V and 4 bases from J, leaving 16 bases between the germline ends. The CDR3 goes from the cysteine to the phenylalanine over 14 residues. The entry retains the CDR3 DNA only, 42 bases that are in frame from base 1. Library method: the immunoSEQ multiplex PCR assay. For the original study's pipeline: A statistical classification framework was built to diagnose cytomegalovirus status from the catalog of TCR beta chain sequences. TCRdb obtained this table from immuneACCESS and retained in-frame rearrangements with V and J assigned. These tables miss some clones; where compared with another copy, unresolved V genes account for less than half of the shortfall, and the remainder is unexplained. V, J and clone size are taken as reported in that table, and D and trimming were inferred from the DNA itself. This sample is represented by roughly 100,000 clones; around 87% of them were singletons. Around 3.6% of the sample comes from the top ten.

This receptor was identified in a woman between 18 and 30 years old in good health and CMV-seropositive. The sequence is built from TRBV28 and TRBJ1-2; no confident D gene assignment can be made. Sequencing used PBMCs. The CDR3 reads CASTGWVESYGYTF. The DNA sequence is given as TGTGCCAGCACGGGGTGGGTCGAGAGCTATGGCTACACCTTC.